This paragraph reports one T cell receptor (beta chain). Its antigen is currently not known. No base-level quality is on record; no much larger clone is a single base apart. Read against the paper, the sample's time point label means: pretreatment peripheral blood. A total of approximately 27 patients with locally advanced or metastatic urothelial carcinoma, treated at Memorial Sloan Kettering on a trial protocol, made up the cohort. Peripheral blood mononuclear cells were collected from each patient pretreatment and during treatment, giving between 1 and 8 total time points per patient. The Qiagen DNeasy Blood extraction kit was used to purify genomic DNA from total PBMCs and tumor samples. PBMCs were collected pretreatment and during treatment, and were isolated and stored as previously described. Synthetic TCR analog templates were spiked into each PCR to estimate absolute template abundance from read counts. TCRbeta CDR3 regions were amplified from genomic DNA with bias-controlled V and J gene primers using the immunoSEQ assay. Rearranged TCRbeta segments were sequenced at approximately 20X coverage. For the original study's pipeline: Sequencing errors were corrected by clustering, and CDR3s were annotated against IMGT so that V, D and J genes could be assigned. Only productive TCRbeta rearrangements were used in downstream analyses, excluding out-of-frame or stop-codon sequences. Clonality was calculated as one minus the Shannon entropy normalized by the log of the number of unique productive sequences. Fisher's exact test with Benjamini-Hochberg correction, at a threshold of adjusted p below 0.01, was used to find clones that differed between time points or between blood and tumor. TCRdb re-hosts the immuneACCESS table, in-frame sequences only. Its copies lack some clones; in the studies checked, an unresolved V gene accounts for under half of them, and the cause for the rest is not known. That table furnishes V, J and clone size, whereas the DNA furnished D and trimming. The sample has almost 90,000 clones on record, roughly 84% of them singletons. Roughly 2% of the sample goes to the ten largest clones.

This record belongs to a study of PD-L1 blockade in urothelial cancer (dated by TCRdb to about 2017). For the wider study: Therapy was started in the mid-2010s for all patients, and atezolizumab 1,200 mg was administered intravenously every 3 weeks. In the same patients who had TCR sequencing, pretreatment tumors also underwent whole exome sequencing and RNA sequencing. Patients had an ECOG performance status of 0 or 1 and had received between 0 and 3 prior chemotherapy regimens. The study, an exploratory multi-omic analysis, examined somatic, immune and clinical correlates of response to PD-L1 blockade with atezolizumab in urothelial cancer. Progression-free survival longer than 6 months counted as durable clinical benefit, and TCR features were additionally tested against both progression-free and overall survival. A median of roughly 140,000 T cells and approximately 83,000 unique TCRs was obtained from blood samples, and a median clonality of around 0.072 was observed. Pretreatment tumor samples, along with matched peripheral blood collected serially before and after atezolizumab treatment, underwent TCR sequencing. Durable clinical benefit was achieved by nine patients but not by the remaining 20. Pretreatment blood TCR-seq was available for about 27 patients, at least one posttreatment blood collection was obtained for about 24 patients, and tumor TCR-seq was available for about 24 patients. About 90% of the roughly 29 patients were identified as males with urothelial cancer of bladder origin, and a prior smoking history was reported by 18 of 29 patients. Blood samples were analyzed at 3 weeks after treatment start (second dose) and at 6 weeks after treatment start.

The germline V gene (reference sequence) supplies CDR1 LNHDA and CDR2 SQIVND. The germline V and J ends show losses of 10 bases and 0 bases respectively, and no gene match explains 8 bases of the junction. Including cysteine and phenylalanine, the CDR3 has 16 amino acids. Just CDR3 DNA is preserved here, 48 bases in frame from base 1. Overall study outcomes, separate from this receptor: At 3 weeks after the start of treatment, tumor-associated TCR clones in peripheral blood had expanded more in patients with durable benefit (n ≈ 24, p = 0.022). Improved progression-free and overall survival was associated with having pretreatment peripheral blood TCR clonality below the median. Because of the small sample size (n ≈ 30) and the many exploratory analyses performed, the results are intended to be regarded as hypothesis-generating.

The rearrangement joined TRBV19 to TRBJ2-1; 11 bases in the middle match TRBD2. This TCR was recovered from a man between 60 and 75 years old with urothelial cancer. Material: PBMCs, obtained around atezolizumab (anti-PD-L1) treatment. The CDR3 protein: CATEGLAESSYNEQFF. The DNA sequence is given as TGTGCCACCGAGGGACTAGCGGAGAGCTCCTACAATGAGCAGTTCTTC. When the CDR3 is completed using the reference TRBV19 and TRBJ2-1 genes on either side, the full variable domain is DGGITQSPKYLFRKEGQNVTLSCEQNLNHDAMYWYRQDPGQGLRLIYYSQIVNDFQKGDIAEGYSVSREKKESFPLTVTSAQKNPTAFYLCATEGLAESSYNEQFFGPGTRLTVL.